This is a list of T cell receptor beta chains from one sample in a study of T cell changes during pregnancy in multiple sclerosis. Profiling relied on immunoSEQ multiplex PCR, and the TCRdb table lists in-frame clones only, not all of them. The data hold tens of thousands of clones, with 85% to 95% observed a single time. The sample was peripheral blood, taken in the second trimester of pregnancy. Receptors originate from a female donor in good health, enrolled as a control in a pregnancy study. CDR3s include the opening cysteine and the closing phenylalanine or tryptophan. Each record gives: V gene, D gene, J gene, clone size, CDR3 protein, CDR3 DNA. The D gene is left open where the match is weak. Only part of the rows carry a size: once, few, many, or a class if the clone is expanded.

v_call: TRBV7-3; d_call: TRBD1; j_call: TRBJ2-2; clone_size: -; cdr3_aa: CASSSTGGGTGELFF; cdr3_nt: TGTGCCAGCAGCTCCACAGGGGGAGGCACCGGGGAGCTGTTTTTT
v_call: TRBV7-2; d_call: TRBD1; j_call: TRBJ1-6; clone_size: -; cdr3_aa: CASSRTDRGPYNSPLHF; cdr3_nt: TGTGCCAGCAGCCGGACGGACAGGGGGCCCTATAATTCACCCCTCCACTTT
v_call: TRBV7-2; d_call: TRBD1; j_call: TRBJ1-6; clone_size: -; cdr3_aa: CASSGQGKNSPLHF; cdr3_nt: TGTGCCAGCAGTGGACAGGGAAAAAATTCACCCCTCCACTTT
v_call: TRBV27; d_call: TRBD1; j_call: TRBJ1-2; clone_size: few; cdr3_aa: CASAGQTGYTF; cdr3_nt: TGTGCCAGCGCGGGACAGACGGGCTACACCTTC
v_call: TRBV27; d_call: -; j_call: TRBJ2-7; clone_size: -; cdr3_aa: CASSQQGSSYEQYF; cdr3_nt: TGTGCCAGCAGCCAACAGGGAAGCTCCTACGAGCAGTACTTC
v_call: TRBV11-1; d_call: -; j_call: TRBJ1-3; clone_size: -; cdr3_aa: CASSSGGSTIYF; cdr3_nt: TGTGCCAGCAGCTCAGGAGGAAGCACCATATATTTT
v_call: TRBV7-2; d_call: TRBD1; j_call: TRBJ1-1; clone_size: -; cdr3_aa: CARGEQGALTEAFF; cdr3_nt: TGTGCCAGGGGTGAACAGGGGGCGCTTACTGAAGCTTTCTTT
v_call: TRBV7-6; d_call: -; j_call: TRBJ2-3; clone_size: -; cdr3_aa: CASSLVRDTQYF; cdr3_nt: TGTGCCAGCAGCTTAGTCAGGGATACGCAGTATTTT
v_call: TRBV4-3; d_call: -; j_call: TRBJ1-4; clone_size: -; cdr3_aa: CASSQDYDSDEKLFF; cdr3_nt: TGCGCCAGCAGCCAAGATTACGACAGCGATGAAAAACTGTTTTTT
v_call: TRBV7-3; d_call: -; j_call: TRBJ2-4; clone_size: -; cdr3_aa: CASSPSGVSNIQYF; cdr3_nt: TGTGCCAGCAGCCCCTCAGGGGTGTCAAACATTCAGTACTTC
v_call: TRBV5-8; d_call: TRBD2; j_call: TRBJ2-1; clone_size: -; cdr3_aa: CASSLAGGSSYNEQFF; cdr3_nt: TGTGCCAGCAGCTTGGCCGGGGGGAGCTCCTACAATGAGCAGTTCTTC
v_call: TRBV27; d_call: -; j_call: TRBJ2-3; clone_size: -; cdr3_aa: CASSSTDTQYF; cdr3_nt: TGTGCCAGCAGTTCGACAGATACGCAGTATTTT
v_call: TRBV10-2; d_call: TRBD1; j_call: TRBJ2-7; clone_size: -; cdr3_aa: CASSVPGQGRNEQYF; cdr3_nt: TGCGCCAGCAGCGTGCCGGGACAGGGAAGGAACGAGCAGTACTTC
v_call: TRBV9; d_call: -; j_call: TRBJ2-3; clone_size: -; cdr3_aa: CASSEGTGPGTDTQYF; cdr3_nt: TGTGCCAGCAGCGAGGGAACAGGCCCTGGCACAGATACGCAGTATTTT
v_call: TRBV29-1; d_call: TRBD1; j_call: TRBJ1-1; clone_size: -; cdr3_aa: CSARQGVWTEAFF; cdr3_nt: TGCAGCGCTCGACAGGGTGTATGGACTGAAGCTTTCTTT
v_call: TRBV11-3; d_call: TRBD2; j_call: TRBJ2-5; clone_size: -; cdr3_aa: CASSFGGAQETQYF; cdr3_nt: TGTGCCAGCAGCTTCGGGGGGGCTCAAGAGACCCAGTACTTC
v_call: TRBV2; d_call: TRBD1; j_call: TRBJ2-7; clone_size: -; cdr3_aa: CASRDPGQGAYEQYF; cdr3_nt: TGTGCCAGCAGAGACCCGGGACAGGGCGCATACGAGCAGTACTTC
v_call: TRBV19; d_call: TRBD2; j_call: TRBJ2-3; clone_size: -; cdr3_aa: CASSRGVGDTQYF; cdr3_nt: TGTGCCAGTAGCCGGGGGGTAGGGGATACGCAGTATTTT
v_call: TRBV5-6; d_call: TRBD2; j_call: TRBJ2-7; clone_size: once; cdr3_aa: CASSLGTSGGTSSYEQYF; cdr3_nt: TGTGCCAGCAGCTTGGGGACTAGCGGGGGAACAAGCTCCTACGAGCAGTACTTC
v_call: TRBV6-4; d_call: TRBD1; j_call: TRBJ1-5; clone_size: once; cdr3_aa: CASSAGQGHQPQHF; cdr3_nt: TGTGCCAGCAGCGCGGGACAGGGACATCAGCCCCAGCATTTT
v_call: TRBV19; d_call: -; j_call: TRBJ2-4; clone_size: -; cdr3_aa: CASSTRGRLEGDIQYF; cdr3_nt: TGTGCCAGTAGTACAAGGGGGCGATTGGAGGGGGACATTCAGTACTTC
v_call: TRBV5-1; d_call: TRBD1; j_call: TRBJ2-7; clone_size: -; cdr3_aa: CASSQGQSYEQYF; cdr3_nt: TGCGCCAGCAGCCAGGGACAGTCCTACGAGCAGTACTTC
v_call: TRBV29-1; d_call: -; j_call: TRBJ2-7; clone_size: once; cdr3_aa: CSVEDPGYEQYF; cdr3_nt: TGCAGCGTTGAAGATCCAGGATACGAGCAGTACTTC
v_call: TRBV6-5; d_call: -; j_call: TRBJ1-2; clone_size: once; cdr3_aa: CASSQSYREYYGYTF; cdr3_nt: TGTGCCAGCAGCCAATCATACAGAGAGTACTATGGCTACACCTTC
v_call: TRBV5-6; d_call: -; j_call: TRBJ1-5; clone_size: -; cdr3_aa: CASSVVAGNQPQHF; cdr3_nt: TGTGCCAGCAGCGTGGTTGCAGGGAATCAGCCCCAGCATTTT
v_call: TRBV19; d_call: TRBD1; j_call: TRBJ1-3; clone_size: -; cdr3_aa: CASSIGQESSGNTIYF; cdr3_nt: TGTGCCAGTAGCATCGGACAGGAAAGCTCTGGAAACACCATATATTTT
v_call: TRBV6-5; d_call: TRBD1; j_call: TRBJ1-1; clone_size: -; cdr3_aa: CASSQGTGNTEAFF; cdr3_nt: TGTGCCAGCAGTCAAGGGACAGGGAACACTGAAGCTTTCTTT
v_call: TRBV12-5; d_call: -; j_call: TRBJ1-4; clone_size: -; cdr3_aa: CASGAPGCYSEKLFF; cdr3_nt: TGTGCTAGTGGCGCCCCAGGGTGTTATAGTGAAAAACTGTTTTTT
v_call: TRBV5-1; d_call: TRBD1; j_call: TRBJ2-2; clone_size: -; cdr3_aa: CASWTGYTGELFF; cdr3_nt: TGCGCCAGTTGGACAGGGTACACCGGGGAGCTGTTTTTT
v_call: TRBV5-1; d_call: -; j_call: TRBJ1-3; clone_size: -; cdr3_aa: CASSLQSDGNTIYF; cdr3_nt: TGCGCCAGCAGCCTGCAGTCCGATGGAAACACCATATATTTT
v_call: TRBV9; d_call: TRBD1; j_call: TRBJ1-3; clone_size: -; cdr3_aa: CASSPGTAPGNTIYF; cdr3_nt: TGTGCCAGCAGCCCCGGGACAGCTCCTGGAAACACCATATATTTT
v_call: TRBV7-2; d_call: TRBD1; j_call: TRBJ1-4; clone_size: -; cdr3_aa: CASSLSPGGSEKLFF; cdr3_nt: TGTGCCAGCAGCTTATCCCCAGGGGGCAGCGAAAAACTGTTTTTT
v_call: TRBV7-2; d_call: -; j_call: TRBJ2-7; clone_size: -; cdr3_aa: CASSPQGLDEQYF; cdr3_nt: TGTGCCAGCAGCCCCCAGGGGCTCGACGAGCAGTACTTC
v_call: TRBV2; d_call: TRBD1; j_call: TRBJ1-5; clone_size: -; cdr3_aa: CASSGGQGYQPQHF; cdr3_nt: TGTGCCAGCAGTGGCGGACAGGGTTATCAGCCCCAGCATTTT
v_call: TRBV2; d_call: -; j_call: TRBJ2-7; clone_size: -; cdr3_aa: CASREAGNEQYF; cdr3_nt: TGTGCCAGCAGAGAGGCCGGGAACGAGCAGTACTTC
v_call: TRBV2; d_call: -; j_call: TRBJ1-5; clone_size: -; cdr3_aa: CASSTDNQPQHF; cdr3_nt: TGTGCCAGCAGTACAGACAATCAGCCCCAGCATTTT
v_call: TRBV30; d_call: TRBD1; j_call: TRBJ1-6; clone_size: -; cdr3_aa: CAWLLRTGYSPLHF; cdr3_nt: TGTGCCTGGTTACTTAGGACAGGTTATTCACCCCTCCACTTT
v_call: TRBV5-1; d_call: TRBD2; j_call: TRBJ2-3; clone_size: -; cdr3_aa: CASRAGLTLPDTQYF; cdr3_nt: TGCGCCAGCAGAGCGGGACTGACCCTCCCAGATACGCAGTATTTT
v_call: TRBV9; d_call: -; j_call: TRBJ2-3; clone_size: -; cdr3_aa: CASSVRIRERSFDTDTQYF; cdr3_nt: TGTGCCAGCAGCGTAAGGATACGGGAGCGAAGTTTCGACACAGATACGCAGTATTTT
v_call: TRBV27; d_call: TRBD2; j_call: TRBJ2-1; clone_size: -; cdr3_aa: CASRGLLTSGSHNEQFF; cdr3_nt: TGTGCCAGCAGGGGATTATTAACTAGCGGGAGTCACAATGAGCAGTTCTTC
v_call: TRBV4-3; d_call: TRBD1; j_call: TRBJ1-4; clone_size: -; cdr3_aa: CASSQGLGQGSQKLFF; cdr3_nt: TGCGCCAGCAGCCAAGGGCTCGGACAGGGTAGTCAGAAACTGTTTTTT
v_call: TRBV12-5; d_call: -; j_call: TRBJ2-2; clone_size: -; cdr3_aa: CASADRSNTGELFF; cdr3_nt: TGTGCTAGTGCCGACAGATCGAACACCGGGGAGCTGTTTTTT
v_call: TRBV14; d_call: -; j_call: TRBJ1-3; clone_size: -; cdr3_aa: CASSQDWGGGNTIYF; cdr3_nt: TGTGCCAGCAGCCAAGACTGGGGAGGAGGAAACACCATATATTTT
v_call: TRBV19; d_call: TRBD1; j_call: TRBJ2-1; clone_size: -; cdr3_aa: CASKRTGSSYNEQFF; cdr3_nt: TGTGCCAGTAAGAGGACAGGGAGCTCCTACAATGAGCAGTTCTTC
v_call: TRBV29-1; d_call: -; j_call: TRBJ2-6; clone_size: -; cdr3_aa: CSVEDAGIEALTF; cdr3_nt: TGCAGCGTTGAAGATGCAGGGATCGAAGCCCTGACTTTC
v_call: TRBV4-3; d_call: TRBD2; j_call: TRBJ2-5; clone_size: medium-sized; cdr3_aa: CASSQERGGQETQYF; cdr3_nt: TGCGCCAGCAGCCAAGAGCGGGGGGGCCAAGAGACCCAGTACTTC
v_call: TRBV5-5; d_call: -; j_call: TRBJ1-1; clone_size: -; cdr3_aa: CASSTATLNTEAFF; cdr3_nt: TGTGCCAGCAGCACAGCTACCTTGAACACTGAAGCTTTCTTT
v_call: TRBV19; d_call: -; j_call: TRBJ1-1; clone_size: -; cdr3_aa: CASSIIGAMNTEAFF; cdr3_nt: TGTGCCAGTAGTATTATTGGGGCCATGAACACTGAAGCTTTCTTT
v_call: TRBV7-2; d_call: -; j_call: TRBJ2-3; clone_size: once; cdr3_aa: CASTRAGQNTDTQYF; cdr3_nt: TGTGCCAGCACCCGTGCTGGGCAGAACACAGATACGCAGTATTTT
v_call: TRBV11-1; d_call: -; j_call: TRBJ1-4; clone_size: -; cdr3_aa: CASRGAPEKLFF; cdr3_nt: TGTGCCAGCAGGGGCGCGCCGGAAAAACTGTTTTTT
v_call: TRBV5-1; d_call: TRBD1; j_call: TRBJ2-5; clone_size: -; cdr3_aa: CASNRGQETQYF; cdr3_nt: TGCGCCAGCAACAGGGGACAAGAGACCCAGTACTTC
v_call: TRBV16; d_call: -; j_call: TRBJ2-7; clone_size: -; cdr3_aa: CASSDTSGSAYEQYF; cdr3_nt: TGTGCCAGCAGTGATACAAGCGGCTCGGCCTACGAGCAGTACTTC
v_call: TRBV30; d_call: -; j_call: TRBJ1-5; clone_size: -; cdr3_aa: CAWSVGGGNQPQHF; cdr3_nt: TGTGCCTGGAGTGTCGGGGGGGGCAATCAGCCCCAGCATTTT
v_call: TRBV5-1; d_call: TRBD2; j_call: TRBJ2-1; clone_size: -; cdr3_aa: CASTETSGTYWNEQFF; cdr3_nt: TGCGCCAGCACCGAAACTAGCGGGACGTATTGGAATGAGCAGTTCTTC